These 19 T cell receptor beta chains came from one sample sequenced in a study of T cell responses to AZD1222 COVID-19 vaccine. Here immunoSEQ multiplex PCR was the method, and the copy in TCRdb shows in-frame clones only, minus some. The sample has 95,000 to 150,000 clones, 80% to 90% seen once. Source: peripheral blood, taken 28 days after the second AZD1222 dose. These TCRs come from an adult who received the AZD1222 COVID-19 vaccine.

This chain connects TRBV12-3 or TRBV12-4 to TRBJ2-3; D is ambiguous. V gave up 3 bases and J gave up 5 bases, with 9 bases separating them. The CDR3 sequence is 13 residues long. CDR3 residues: CASSFYGKDTQYF. DNA of the CDR3: TGTGCCAGCAGTTTTTACGGAAAAGATACGCAGTATTTT.

This chain joins TRBV10-2 and TRBJ2-2; 10 bases agree with TRBD1. The CDR3 runs 16 residues. Germline loops: CDR1 WSHSY, CDR2 SAAADI. Trimming removed 6 bases from V and 4 bases from J; junction bases left unmatched: 8. CDR3 DNA: TGCGCCAGCAGCCCCTTCCGGACAGGGGGCACCGGGGAGCTGTTTTTT. Protein: CASSPFRTGGTGELFF.

This clone was seen a handful of times. In nucleotides, the CDR3 is TGTGCCAGCAGCCAAGATAACTCCTACGAGCAGTACTTC. Protein sequence: CASSQDNSYEQYF. J is TRBJ2-7 and V is TRBV3-1 (or the pseudogene TRBV3-2); D is undetermined. Germline CDR1 is LGHDT and CDR2 is YNNKEL (reference sequence). V lost 0 bases and J 0 bases, leaving 3 bases between the germline ends. The CDR3 extends over 13 amino acids.

The chain combines TRBV3-1 (or the pseudogene TRBV3-2) with TRBJ1-1; D uncertain. With 0 bases removed from V and 5 bases from J, the gap between germline ends came to 7 bases. The V gene's germline CDR1 is LGHDT and CDR2 YNNKEL (reference sequence). CDR3 length: 13 residues. The CDR3 DNA is TGTGCCAGCAGCCAAGATCATCGGACTGAAGCTTTCTTT. It encodes CASSQDHRTEAFF.

The CDR3 coding sequence is TGTGCCATCGGCGGGACTAGCGGGGCCAGCTCCTACAATGAGCAGTTCTTC. Protein sequence: CAIGGTSGASSYNEQFF. The J gene is TRBJ2-1, the V gene TRBV10-3, with 13 bases aligning to TRBD2. Per the germline V gene, CDR1 is ENHRY and CDR2 is SYGVKD. This CDR3 is built from 17 residues. V trimming: 8 bases; J trimming: 0 bases; junction bases outside the gene matches: 7.

V gene TRBV4-3 combines with J gene TRBJ2-1; perhaps TRBD2 as D (6 bases). The CDR3 is made up of 15 amino acids. In germline, CDR1 is LGHNA, CDR2 YSLEER. The V and J ends lost 4 bases and 8 bases respectively, with 18 bases between them. In DNA, the CDR3 is TGCGCCAGCAGCCGGCGGAAGACTGGGGACTATGAGCAGTTCTTC. This encodes CASSRRKTGDYEQFF.

The V call is TRBV10-3, the J call TRBJ2-1, with D possibly matching TRBD1 (6 bases). Looked up from germline, CDR1 is ENHRY and CDR2 is SYGVKD. This CDR3 is 15 amino acids long. V gave up 6 bases and J gave up 5 bases, with 17 bases separating them. This CDR3 reads CAISPAAGAHNEQFF. The CDR3 DNA sequence: TGTGCCATCAGCCCGGCCGCAGGGGCCCACAATGAGCAGTTCTTC.

J is TRBJ1-1 and V is TRBV6-5, with a possible D match to TRBD1 (6 bases). CDR3 length: 16 residues. Germline V gene lookup returns CDR1 MNHEY and CDR2 SVGAGI. Trimming took 1 base from V and 2 from J, leaving 14 bases between them. CDR3: CASSYFWTERNTEAFF. CDR3 nucleotides: TGTGCCAGCAGTTACTTTTGGACAGAAAGAAACACTGAAGCTTTCTTT.

The genes are TRBV30 and TRBJ1-5; D ambiguous. Germline CDR1 and CDR2: GTSNPN and SVGIG (reference sequence). V lost 1 base and J lost 0, with 10 bases in between. This CDR3 region has 15 residues. The CDR3 sequence is CAWSGSFYSNQPQHF. CDR3 DNA sequence: TGTGCCTGGAGTGGGAGCTTCTATAGCAATCAGCCCCAGCATTTT.

This sequence joins TRBV3-1 (or the pseudogene TRBV3-2) and TRBJ2-7, with 9 bases that match TRBD1. This CDR3 comprises 14 residues. Germline V gene sequence: CDR1 LGHDT, CDR2 YNNKEL (reference sequence). V lost 4 bases and J lost 7; bases outside the gene matches: 8. The CDR3 protein is CASSPQGAVGEQYF. CDR3 nucleotides: TGTGCCAGCAGCCCACAGGGGGCGGTAGGGGAGCAGTACTTC.

J is TRBJ2-2 and V is TRBV3-1 (or the pseudogene TRBV3-2); D is unresolved. The CDR3 is 15 residues long. Germline lookup yields CDR1 LGHDT and CDR2 YNNKEL (reference sequence). The germline V and J ends were trimmed by 6 bases and 2 bases, with 13 bases remaining between them. As DNA, the CDR3 is TGTGCCAGCAGACCGCTAGGGAAAAACACCGGGGAGCTGTTTTTT. Translating gives CASRPLGKNTGELFF.

DNA for the CDR3: TGTGCCAGCAGACATGGACAGGGGGCGGGGGAGCAGTACTTC. This sequence encodes CASRHGQGAGEQYF. This chain connects TRBV6-5 to TRBJ2-7, with TRBD1 matching 11 bases. The CDR3 is 14 residues long. The V and J ends lost 6 bases and 7 bases, in that order; junction bases with no gene match: 8. Germline V gives CDR1 MNHEY, CDR2 SVGAGI.

This chain connects TRBV27 to TRBJ2-3, with TRBD1 matching over 9 bases. The CDR3 length is 16 residues. CDR1 MNHEY and CDR2 SMNVEV come from the germline V gene (reference sequence). J was trimmed by 1 base and V by 8 bases; bases with no gene match: 10. CDR3 in DNA: TGTGCCAGCGCGAAGGACAGGGGTTGGGGCACAGATACGCAGTATTTT. It yields the protein CASAKDRGWGTDTQYF.

The V gene is TRBV7-2, the J gene TRBJ2-7; 9 positions agree with TRBD1. This CDR3 spans 15 amino acids. The ends lost 5 bases at V and 7 bases at J; junction bases unmatched: 12. Per the germline V gene, CDR1 is SGHTA and CDR2 is FQGNSA. The CDR3 region has the DNA TGTGCCAGCAGCCTCCCGGGACAGGGACCTAGGGAGCAGTACTTC. Its protein is CASSLPGQGPREQYF.

This chain joins TRBV9 and TRBJ2-2; maybe TRBD2 (5 bases). This CDR3 is built from 13 residues. Germline-derived CDR1 and CDR2 are SGDLS and YYNGEE. Deletions cut 3 bases from V and 13 bases from J, with 16 bases between. The CDR3: CASSGAVMGALFF. CDR3 nucleotide sequence: TGTGCCAGCAGCGGAGCGGTCATGGGTGCGCTGTTTTTT.

The rearrangement links TRBV24-1 to TRBJ1-2; 12 bases match TRBD1. The CDR3 is 15 residues long. V lost 5 bases to trimming and J lost 6 bases; unmatched junction nucleotides: 6. Germline assignment: CDR1 KGHDR and CDR2 SFDVKD. This CDR3 is CATSGDRGRGDGYTF. CDR3 bases: TGTGCCACCAGTGGGGACAGGGGGCGCGGGGATGGCTACACCTTC.

The V gene is TRBV27, the J gene TRBJ1-1; 8 positions match TRBD1. V lost 5 bases to trimming and J lost 2 bases; unmatched junction nucleotides: 10. Germline V gene lookup returns CDR1 MNHEY and CDR2 SMNVEV (reference sequence). There are 16 residues in the CDR3. The CDR3 nucleotides are TGTGCCAGCAGTCCGGACAGGGTCCCGACAAACACTGAAGCTTTCTTT. This encodes CASSPDRVPTNTEAFF.

The rearrangement links TRBV6-5 to TRBJ2-7, with 9 bases aligning to TRBD2. The V and J ends lost 4 bases and 2 bases, in that order; junction bases with no gene match: 9. This CDR3 is 16 amino acids long. CDR1 MNHEY and CDR2 SVGAGI come from the germline V gene. The CDR3 region is CASSSGGTSFPYEQYF. CDR3 in DNA: TGTGCCAGCAGTTCAGGTGGGACTAGCTTTCCCTACGAGCAGTACTTC.

The chain joins TRBV6-5 to TRBJ1-2; possibly TRBD1 for D (6 bases). This CDR3 region has 14 residues. Germline values: CDR1 MNHEY, CDR2 SVGAGI. Deletions cut 5 bases from V and 6 bases from J, with 16 bases between. CDR3 in DNA: TGTGCCAGCAGTCGAACCGGGACACAAGATGGCTACACCTTC. It is translated as CASSRTGTQDGYTF.